This T cell receptor (beta chain) is drawn from a study of T cells after yellow fever vaccination. Study conclusions and caveats: Peaking faster, on day 5 versus 15, the secondary response was nonetheless weaker. Clones that expanded after primary vaccination mostly reappeared after the booster (around 96% CD4, 80% to 90% CD8). One caveat is that FACS-sorted repertoires could contain abundant clonotypes contaminating from the bulk population.

A word on this clonotype: Its antigen remains unidentified.

The study made its TCR cDNA through 5'RACE template switching. That step introduced a universal primer site along with UMIs. TCRdb analysed the 5' RACE reads with MiXCR anew, one entry per CDR3 protein. The table shows about 300,000 distinct CDR3 sequences, with 6.5% to 8.5% occurring only once. This CDR3 comprises 14 residues. Germline assignment: CDR1 KGHDR and CDR2 SFDVKD. Trimming took off 5 bases at V and 7 bases at J, with 16 bases between the two ends. The V call is TRBV24-1, the J call TRBJ1-2; D possibly corresponds to TRBD1 (6 bases). This TCR derives from a man aged 18 to 30 who received the YFV17D yellow fever vaccine. Material: PBMCs, obtained around 45 days after the first yellow fever vaccination. This chain's CDR3 is CATSGETGGFGYTF. CDR3 sequence (DNA): TGTGCCACCAGTGGGGAGACTGGGGGCTTTGGCTACACCTTC.